The 2 T cell receptor beta chains in this list originate from one sample, sequenced in a study of cytomegalovirus exposure and HLA in healthy donors. Sequenced by immunoSEQ multiplex PCR; TCRdb stores in-frame clones only, minus some. The data show about 79,000 clones, over 85% seen once. Sequenced: PBMCs. The receptors shown here come from a woman aged 30 to 39 in good health and CMV-seronegative.

The chain carries TRBV7-2 and TRBJ2-2; D possibly corresponds to TRBD1 (6 bases). Germline-derived CDR1 and CDR2 are SGHTA and FQGNSA. The CDR3 loop spans 16 amino acids. Trimming shortened V by 1 base and J by 6 bases, and 15 bases separated the two germline ends. The CDR3 is CASSLVTGNVAGELFF. The CDR3, as DNA: TGTGCCAGCAGCTTAGTCACAGGGAATGTCGCCGGGGAGCTGTTTTTT.

J is TRBJ1-6 and V is TRBV19, with D unclear. Germline values: CDR1 LNHDA, CDR2 SQIVND (reference sequence). Deletions cut 1 base from V and 10 bases from J, with 11 bases between. The CDR3 spans 14 residues. In nucleotides, the CDR3 is TGTGCCAGTAGTATAGGCGGGGTAAGCTCACCCCTCCACTTT. Translated: CASSIGGVSSPLHF.